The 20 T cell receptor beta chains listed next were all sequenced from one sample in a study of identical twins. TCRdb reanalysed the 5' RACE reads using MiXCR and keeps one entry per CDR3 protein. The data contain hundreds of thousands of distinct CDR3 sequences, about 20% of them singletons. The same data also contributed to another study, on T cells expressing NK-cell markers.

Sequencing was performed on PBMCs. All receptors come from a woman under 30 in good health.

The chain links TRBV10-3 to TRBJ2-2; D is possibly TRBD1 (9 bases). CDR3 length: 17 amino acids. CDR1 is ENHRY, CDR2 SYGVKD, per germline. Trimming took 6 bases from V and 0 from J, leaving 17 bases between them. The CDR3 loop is CAISRGQGLANTGELFF. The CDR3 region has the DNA TGTGCCATCAGCCGGGGACAGGGACTAGCGAACACCGGGGAGCTGTTTTTT.

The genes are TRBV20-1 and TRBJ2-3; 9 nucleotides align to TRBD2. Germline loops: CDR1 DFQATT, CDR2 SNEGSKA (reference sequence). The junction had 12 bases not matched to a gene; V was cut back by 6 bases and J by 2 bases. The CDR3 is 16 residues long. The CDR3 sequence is CSARPTSGLSTDTQYF. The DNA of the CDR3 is TGCAGTGCCCGCCCGACTAGCGGACTCTCCACAGATACGCAGTATTTT.

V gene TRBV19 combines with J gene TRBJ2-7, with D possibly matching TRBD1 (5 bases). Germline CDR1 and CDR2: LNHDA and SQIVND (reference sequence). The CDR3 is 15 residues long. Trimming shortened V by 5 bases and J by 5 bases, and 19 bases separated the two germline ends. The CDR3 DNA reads TGTGCCAGTAGTTTTGGGGCGGCCGGTCTGGACGAGCAGTACTTC. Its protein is CASSFGAAGLDEQYF.

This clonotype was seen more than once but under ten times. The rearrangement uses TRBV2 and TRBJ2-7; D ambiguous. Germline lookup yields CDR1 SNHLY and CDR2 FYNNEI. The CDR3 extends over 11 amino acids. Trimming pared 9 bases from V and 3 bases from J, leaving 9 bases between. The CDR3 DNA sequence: TGTGCCAGTCGTCTCAACTACGAGCAGTACTTC. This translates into CASRLNYEQYF.

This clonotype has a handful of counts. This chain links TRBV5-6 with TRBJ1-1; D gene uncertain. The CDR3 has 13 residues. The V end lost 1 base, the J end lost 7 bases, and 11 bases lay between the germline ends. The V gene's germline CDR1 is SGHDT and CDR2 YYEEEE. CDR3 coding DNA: TGTGCCAGCAGCTTGTTAGCGGGCCATGAAGCTTTCTTT. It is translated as CASSLLAGHEAFF.

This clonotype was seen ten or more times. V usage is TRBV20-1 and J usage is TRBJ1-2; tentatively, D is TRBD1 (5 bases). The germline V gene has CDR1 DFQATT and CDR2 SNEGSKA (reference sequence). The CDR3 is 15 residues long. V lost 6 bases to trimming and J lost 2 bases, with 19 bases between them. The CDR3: CSAGPPGLRNYGYTF. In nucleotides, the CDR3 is TGCAGTGCAGGGCCCCCGGGACTGAGGAACTATGGCTACACCTTC.

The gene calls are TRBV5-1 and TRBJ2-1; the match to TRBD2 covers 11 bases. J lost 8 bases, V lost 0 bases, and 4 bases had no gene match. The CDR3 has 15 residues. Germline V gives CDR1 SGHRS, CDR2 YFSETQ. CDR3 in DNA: TGCGCCAGCAGCTTGGTGACTAGCGGGAACTATGAGCAGTTCTTC. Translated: CASSLVTSGNYEQFF.

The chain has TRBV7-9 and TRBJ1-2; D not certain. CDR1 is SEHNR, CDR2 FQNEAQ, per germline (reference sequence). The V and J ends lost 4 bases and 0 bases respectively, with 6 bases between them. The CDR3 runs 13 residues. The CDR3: CASSYYTNYGYTF. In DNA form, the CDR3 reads TGTGCCAGCAGCTACTATACTAACTATGGCTACACCTTC.

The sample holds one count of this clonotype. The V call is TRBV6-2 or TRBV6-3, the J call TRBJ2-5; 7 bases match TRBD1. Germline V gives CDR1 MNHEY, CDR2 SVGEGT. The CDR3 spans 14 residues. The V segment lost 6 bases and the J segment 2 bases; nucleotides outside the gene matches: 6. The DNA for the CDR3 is TGTGCCAGCAGAGAAGACAGGGCACAAGAGACCCAGTACTTC. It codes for CASREDRAQETQYF.

CDR3 in amino acids: CASRPDRSGANVLTF. CDR3 nucleotide sequence: TGCGCCAGCAGACCGGACCGCTCTGGGGCCAACGTCCTGACTTTC. The gene calls are TRBV5-1 and TRBJ2-6, with D unresolved. Germline-derived CDR1 and CDR2 are SGHRS and YFSETQ. V was pared by 5 bases and J by 0 bases, with 9 bases between. The CDR3 covers 15 residues. Combining the CDR3 with reference TRBV5-1 and TRBJ2-6 gives the whole variable domain KAGVTQTPRYLIKTRGQQVTLSCSPISGHRSVSWYQQTPGQGLQFLFEYFSETQRNKGNFPGRFSGRQFSNSRSEMNVSTLELGDSALYLCASRPDRSGANVLTFGAGSRLTVL.

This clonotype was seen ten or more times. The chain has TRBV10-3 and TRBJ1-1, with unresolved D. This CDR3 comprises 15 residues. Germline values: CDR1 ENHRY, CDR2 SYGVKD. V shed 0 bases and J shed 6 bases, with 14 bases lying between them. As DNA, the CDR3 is TGTGCCATCAGTGAGTCGCCAGGACTCTCTGCTGAAGCTTTCTTT. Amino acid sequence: CAISESPGLSAEAFF.

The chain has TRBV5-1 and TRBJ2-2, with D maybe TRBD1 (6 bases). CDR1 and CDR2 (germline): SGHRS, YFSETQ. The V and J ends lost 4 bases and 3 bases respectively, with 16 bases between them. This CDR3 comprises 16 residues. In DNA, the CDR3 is TGCGCCAGCAGCCCCGGAATTTCAGGGGACACCGGGGAGCTGTTTTTT. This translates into CASSPGISGDTGELFF.

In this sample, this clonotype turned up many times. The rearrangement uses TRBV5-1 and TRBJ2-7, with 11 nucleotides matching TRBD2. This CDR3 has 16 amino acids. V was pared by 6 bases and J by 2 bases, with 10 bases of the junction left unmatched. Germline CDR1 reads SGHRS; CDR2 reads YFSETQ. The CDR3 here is CASNRFASGRTYEQYF. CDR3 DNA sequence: TGCGCCAGCAACAGATTCGCTAGCGGGAGGACCTACGAGCAGTACTTC.

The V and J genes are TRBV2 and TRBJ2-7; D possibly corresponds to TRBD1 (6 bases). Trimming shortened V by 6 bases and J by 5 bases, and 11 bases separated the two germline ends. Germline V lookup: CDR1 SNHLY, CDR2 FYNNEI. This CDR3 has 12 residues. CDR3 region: CASRTQGNEQYF. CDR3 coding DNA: TGTGCCAGCAGGACTCAGGGGAACGAGCAGTACTTC.

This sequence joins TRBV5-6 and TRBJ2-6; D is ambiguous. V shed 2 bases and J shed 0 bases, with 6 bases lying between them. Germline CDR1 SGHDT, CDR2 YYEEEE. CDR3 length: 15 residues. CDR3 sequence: CASSFQGSGANVLTF. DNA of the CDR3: TGTGCCAGCAGCTTCCAAGGCTCTGGGGCCAACGTCCTGACTTTC.

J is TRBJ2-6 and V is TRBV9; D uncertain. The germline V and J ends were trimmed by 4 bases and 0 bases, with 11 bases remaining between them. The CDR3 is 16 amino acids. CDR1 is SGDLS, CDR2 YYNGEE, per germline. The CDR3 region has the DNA TGTGCCAGCAGCAAACGTCGTCCCTCTGGGGCCAACGTCCTGACTTTC. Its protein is CASSKRRPSGANVLTF.

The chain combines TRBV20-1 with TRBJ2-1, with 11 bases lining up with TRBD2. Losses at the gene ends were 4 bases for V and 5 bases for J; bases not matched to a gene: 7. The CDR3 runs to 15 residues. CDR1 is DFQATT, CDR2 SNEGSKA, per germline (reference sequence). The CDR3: CSATSGRLRHNEQFF. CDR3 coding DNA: TGCAGTGCTACTAGCGGGAGGCTACGCCACAATGAGCAGTTCTTC.

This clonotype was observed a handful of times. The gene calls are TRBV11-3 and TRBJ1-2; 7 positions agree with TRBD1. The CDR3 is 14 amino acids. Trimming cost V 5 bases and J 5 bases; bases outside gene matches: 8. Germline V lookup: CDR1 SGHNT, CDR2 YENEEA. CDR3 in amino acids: CASSRGGTAYGYTF. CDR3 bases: TGTGCCAGCAGCCGCGGGGGGACAGCTTATGGCTACACCTTC.

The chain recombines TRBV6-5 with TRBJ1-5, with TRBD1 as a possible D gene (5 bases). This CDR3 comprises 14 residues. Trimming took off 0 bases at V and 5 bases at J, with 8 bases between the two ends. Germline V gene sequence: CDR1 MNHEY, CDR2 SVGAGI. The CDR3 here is CASSYSGGDQPQHF. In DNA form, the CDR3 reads TGTGCCAGCAGTTACTCAGGAGGGGATCAGCCCCAGCATTTT.

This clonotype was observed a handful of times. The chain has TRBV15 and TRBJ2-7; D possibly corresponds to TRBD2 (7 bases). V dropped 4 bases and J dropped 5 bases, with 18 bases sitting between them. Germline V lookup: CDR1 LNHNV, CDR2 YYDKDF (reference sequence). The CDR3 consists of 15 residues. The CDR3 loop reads CATSTAGHPFDEQYF. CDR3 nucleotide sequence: TGTGCCACCAGCACAGCGGGACACCCTTTCGACGAGCAGTACTTC.